This T cell receptor (beta chain) was obtained from a study of radiotherapy plus CTLA-4 blockade in lung cancer. Study-level background: Objective responses arose in about 17% of patients, and around 30% experienced disease control. Study-level points and caveats: Early blood T cell clone dynamics reportedly forecast response best, with interferon-beta. TCR clones originating in tumors grew in number in blood after radiotherapy plus ipilimumab.

Details on this clone: Its antigen is still unknown.

Focal radiation with ipilimumab CTLA-4 blockade was given to patients with chemo-refractory metastatic non-small-cell lung cancer. The table came from immunoSEQ multiplex PCR; TCRdb's copy has only in-frame clones and leaves some out. The table includes roughly 50,000 clones, more than 70% detected once. The CDR3 runs 15 residues. V lost 0 bases and J lost 3, with 12 bases in between. CDR1 and CDR2 from the germline V gene are LGHNA and YSLEER. The receptor was derived from a human donor with non-small cell lung cancer whose response to radiotherapy plus ipilimumab could not be evaluated. The V gene is TRBV4-3, the J gene TRBJ2-7, with a weak D call TRBD1 (5 bases). Sequenced material: peripheral blood, taken from a patient treated with radiotherapy plus ipilimumab. The CDR3 DNA is TGCGCCAGCAGCCAAGATAGGGGCACGTACTACGAGCAGTACTTC. Protein: CASSQDRGTYYEQYF.